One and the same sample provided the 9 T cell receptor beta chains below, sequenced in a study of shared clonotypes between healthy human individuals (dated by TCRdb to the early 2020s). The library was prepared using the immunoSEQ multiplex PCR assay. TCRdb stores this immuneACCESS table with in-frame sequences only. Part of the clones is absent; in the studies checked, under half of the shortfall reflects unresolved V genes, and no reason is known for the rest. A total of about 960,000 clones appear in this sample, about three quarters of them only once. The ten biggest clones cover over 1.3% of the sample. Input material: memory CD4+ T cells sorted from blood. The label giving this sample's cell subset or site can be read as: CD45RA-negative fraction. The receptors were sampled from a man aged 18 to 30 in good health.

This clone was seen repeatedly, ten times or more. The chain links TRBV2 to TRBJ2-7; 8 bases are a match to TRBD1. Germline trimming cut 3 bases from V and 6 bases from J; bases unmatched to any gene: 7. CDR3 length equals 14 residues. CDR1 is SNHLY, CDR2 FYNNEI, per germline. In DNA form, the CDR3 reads TGTGCCAGCAGTGAGGACAGGGCCTTTACCGAGCAGTACTTC. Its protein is CASSEDRAFTEQYF.

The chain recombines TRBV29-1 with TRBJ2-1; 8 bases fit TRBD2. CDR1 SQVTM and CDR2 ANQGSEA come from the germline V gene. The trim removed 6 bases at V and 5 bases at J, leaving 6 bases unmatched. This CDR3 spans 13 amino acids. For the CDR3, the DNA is TGCAGCGTAGCCGGGACTAGGAACAATGAGCAGTTCTTC. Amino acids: CSVAGTRNNEQFF.

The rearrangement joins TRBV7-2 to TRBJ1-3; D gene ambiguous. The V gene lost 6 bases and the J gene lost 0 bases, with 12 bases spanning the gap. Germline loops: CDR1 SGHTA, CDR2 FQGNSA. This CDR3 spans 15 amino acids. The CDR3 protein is CASSSGPNSGNTIYF. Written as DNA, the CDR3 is TGTGCCAGCAGTTCCGGACCAAACTCTGGAAACACCATATATTTT.

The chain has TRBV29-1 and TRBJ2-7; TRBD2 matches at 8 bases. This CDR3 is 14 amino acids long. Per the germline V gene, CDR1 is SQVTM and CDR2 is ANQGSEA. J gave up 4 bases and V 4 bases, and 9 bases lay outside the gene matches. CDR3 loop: CSVGGSGIRYEQYF. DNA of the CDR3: TGCAGCGTTGGGGGTAGCGGGATCAGGTACGAGCAGTACTTC.

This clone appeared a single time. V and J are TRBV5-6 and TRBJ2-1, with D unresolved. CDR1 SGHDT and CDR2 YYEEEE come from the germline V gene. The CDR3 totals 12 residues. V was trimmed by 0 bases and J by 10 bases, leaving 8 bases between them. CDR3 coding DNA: TGTGCCAGCAGCTTGGGGCTACAAGAGCAGTTCTTC. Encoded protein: CASSLGLQEQFF.

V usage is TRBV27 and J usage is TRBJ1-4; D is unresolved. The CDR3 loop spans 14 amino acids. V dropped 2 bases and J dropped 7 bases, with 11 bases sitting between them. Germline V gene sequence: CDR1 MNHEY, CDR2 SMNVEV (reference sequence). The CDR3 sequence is CASSLNWRAEKLFF. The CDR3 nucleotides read TGTGCCAGCAGTTTAAATTGGAGGGCTGAAAAACTGTTTTTT.

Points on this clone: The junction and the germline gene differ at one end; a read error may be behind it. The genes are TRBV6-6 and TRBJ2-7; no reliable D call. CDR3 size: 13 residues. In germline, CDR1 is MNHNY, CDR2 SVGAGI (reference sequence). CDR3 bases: TGTGCCAGCAGACGCGACTTCTCCTCCGAGCAGTACTTC. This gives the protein CASRRDFSSEQYF.

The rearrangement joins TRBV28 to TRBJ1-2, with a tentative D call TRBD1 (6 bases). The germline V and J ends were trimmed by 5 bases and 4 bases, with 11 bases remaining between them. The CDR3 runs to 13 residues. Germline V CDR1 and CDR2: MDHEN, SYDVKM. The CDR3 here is CASSPTGSYGYTF. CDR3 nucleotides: TGTGCCAGCAGTCCTACAGGGTCCTATGGCTACACCTTC.

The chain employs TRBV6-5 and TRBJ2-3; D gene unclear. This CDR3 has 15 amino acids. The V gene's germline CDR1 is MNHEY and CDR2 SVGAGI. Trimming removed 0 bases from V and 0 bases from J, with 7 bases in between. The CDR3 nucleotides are TGTGCCAGCAGTTACTCCTCTTATAGCACAGATACGCAGTATTTT. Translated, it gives CASSYSSYSTDTQYF.